This T cell receptor (beta chain) was recorded in a study of blood T cell repertoires in COVID-19. About the study: Spain, Italy and the United States supplied samples that represented acute and convalescent COVID-19. PBMCs, B-cell-depleted T cells, or T cells were the source of the cDNA or gDNA that made up the material.

Sequenced by immunoSEQ multiplex PCR; TCRdb stores in-frame clones only, minus some. The profile shows about 240,000 clones, roughly 87% of them singletons. The receptor was isolated from a man between 60 and 75 years old who had recovered from COVID-19. The sequenced material came from peripheral blood.

The CDR3 DNA reads TGTGCCAGTACGGGGATCTATAGCAATCAGCCCCAGCATTTT. Protein: CASTGIYSNQPQHF. The chain links TRBV6-5 to TRBJ1-5; D remains unclear. The CDR3 sequence is 14 residues long. Germline V lookup: CDR1 MNHEY, CDR2 SVGAGI. Trimming took off 9 bases at V and 0 bases at J, with 12 bases between the two ends.